The sequence of this T cell receptor beta chain was determined in a study of cytomegalovirus exposure and HLA in healthy donors. Unmatched junction bases numbered 10, after V lost 9 bases and J lost 8 bases. The CDR3 has 14 residues. CDR1 is SGHDT and CDR2 is YYEEEE in the germline V gene. Researchers ran the PCR with 60 Vbeta and 13 Jbeta primers. Clones were read by immunoSEQ multiplex PCR, and TCRdb kept only the in-frame ones, dropping some. The sample shows about 73,000 clones, 65% to 85% of them seen only once. This sequence joins TRBV5-6 and TRBJ1-6; TRBD1 matches 8 bases. This receptor was taken from a man between 70 and 80 years old in good health and CMV-seronegative. Sequencing was done on a sample of PBMCs. The CDR3 sequence: CATTQGALDSPLHF. CDR3 DNA: TGTGCCACCACGCAGGGGGCTTTGGATTCACCCCTCCACTTT. The full variable domain, with the rest looked up from reference TRBV5-6 and TRBJ1-6, is DAGVTQSPTHLIKTRGQQVTLRCSPKSGHDTVSWYQQALGQGPQFIFQYYEEEERQRGNFPDRFSGHQFPNYSSELNVNALLLGDSALYLCATTQGALDSPLHFGNGTRLTVT.